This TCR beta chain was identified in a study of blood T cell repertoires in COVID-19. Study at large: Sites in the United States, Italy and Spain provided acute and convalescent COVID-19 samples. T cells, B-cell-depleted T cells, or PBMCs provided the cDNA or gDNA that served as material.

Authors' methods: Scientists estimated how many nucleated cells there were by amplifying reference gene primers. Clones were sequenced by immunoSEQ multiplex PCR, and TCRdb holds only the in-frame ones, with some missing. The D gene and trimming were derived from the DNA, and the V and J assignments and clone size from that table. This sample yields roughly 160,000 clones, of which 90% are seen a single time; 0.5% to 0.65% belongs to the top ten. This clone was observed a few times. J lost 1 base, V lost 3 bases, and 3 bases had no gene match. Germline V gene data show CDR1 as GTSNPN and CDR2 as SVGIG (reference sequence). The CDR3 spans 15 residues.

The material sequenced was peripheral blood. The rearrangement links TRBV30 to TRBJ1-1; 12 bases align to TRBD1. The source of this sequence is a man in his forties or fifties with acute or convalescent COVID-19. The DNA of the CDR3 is TGTGCCTGGAGCGCGGGACAGGGGGCGAACACTGAAGCTTTCTTT. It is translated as CAWSAGQGANTEAFF.